This T cell receptor (beta chain) was identified in a study of blood T cell repertoires in COVID-19. Across the whole study: Nucleic acid was either cDNA or gDNA, and it came from T cells, B-cell-depleted T cells, or PBMCs.

On this clone: The identical CDR3 is also encoded by other nucleotide sequences in the sample.

Participant ages covered about 18 to 95 years across 24 US areas. TCRdb keeps only in-frame clones here, not all; method: immunoSEQ multiplex PCR. The sample shows hundreds of thousands of clones, more than 90% of them seen only once. CDR1 and CDR2 from the germline V gene are LGHDT and YNNKEL (reference sequence). With V trimmed by 1 base and J by 5 bases, 4 bases remained unmatched. This CDR3 contains 14 residues. V is TRBV3-1 (or the pseudogene TRBV3-2) and J is TRBJ2-7; 8 bases fit TRBD2. The sample taken for sequencing was PBMCs or T cells enriched from blood (not recorded which). This TCR derives from a man aged 55 to 70 who had recovered from COVID-19. The CDR3 protein is CASSQAGGPDEQYF. The DNA of the CDR3 is TGTGCCAGCAGCCAAGCGGGAGGGCCCGACGAGCAGTACTTC.